These T cell receptor beta chains were read from a single sample in a study of PD-1 blockade in classical Hodgkin lymphoma. Using immunoSEQ multiplex PCR, the repertoire was profiled, and TCRdb retains in-frame clones only, with some absent. The sample includes approximately 13,000 clones, about four fifths seen only once; the top ten take roughly 25%. The specimen comprised peripheral blood mononuclear cells (PBMCs), sampled at baseline. Receptors originate from a human donor with classical Hodgkin lymphoma. Both conserved end residues are part of each CDR3. A D gene is named only where the DNA matches it firmly. Size is omitted from some rows. Given values are once, few, many or a class for expanded clones.

>-|-|TRBV4-2|TRBJ1-5
CASSQFRSWNQPQHF
TGTGCCAGCAGCCAATTTAGGTCTTGGAATCAGCCCCAGCATTTT
>-|once|TRBV7-2|TRBJ2-2
CASSLPPGELFF
TGTGCCAGCAGCTTGCCCCCCGGGGAGCTGTTTTTT
>-|once|TRBV1|TRBJ2-3
CTSSRHPRGERTDTQYF
TGCACCAGCAGCCGACATCCGAGGGGGGAGAGAACAGATACGCAGTATTTT
>-|-|TRBV6-5|TRBJ1-1
CASSLGEVTEAFF
TGTGCCAGCAGTTTGGGGGAGGTCACTGAAGCTTTCTTT
>TRBD1|-|TRBV2|TRBJ1-5
CASTLQGRLSGNQPQHF
TGTGCCAGCACTCTACAGGGGAGGTTATCGGGCAATCAGCCCCAGCATTTT
>TRBD1|-|TRBV28|TRBJ1-4
CASGGVEKLFF
TGTGCCTCAGGGGGCGTTGAAAAACTGTTTTTT
>-|-|TRBV14|TRBJ2-7
CASSLYDSYEQYF
TGTGCCAGCAGCCTCTACGACAGCTACGAGCAGTACTTC
>-|once|TRBV6-9|TRBJ2-1
CASSYLDEQFF
TGTGCCAGCAGTTACCTGGATGAGCAGTTCTTC
>-|once|TRBV11-3|TRBJ1-1
CASSQRAKRSEAFF
TGTGCCAGCAGCCAGAGGGCAAAAAGGTCTGAAGCTTTCTTT
>-|-|TRBV29-1|TRBJ1-1
CSVASGQNTEAFF
TGCAGCGTTGCATCCGGACAGAACACTGAAGCTTTCTTT
>TRBD1|few|TRBV7-9|TRBJ2-5
CASSLSGTGQETQYF
TGTGCCAGCAGTCTGTCCGGGACAGGACAAGAGACCCAGTACTTC
>-|-|TRBV4-3|TRBJ1-2
CASSSRGGAGYGYTF
TGCGCCAGCAGCTCAAGGGGGGGGGCTGGCTATGGCTACACCTTC
>-|-|TRBV6-5|TRBJ2-7
CASSYSGRGIYEQYF
TGTGCCAGCAGTTACTCGGGCAGGGGAATCTACGAGCAGTACTTC
>-|-|TRBV6-1|TRBJ1-1
CASYLGGGTEAFF
TGTGCCAGCTATCTCGGGGGGGGCACTGAAGCTTTCTTT
>TRBD2|-|TRBV7-2|TRBJ2-3
CASSLGASGGTDTQYF
TGTGCCAGCAGCTTAGGGGCTAGCGGAGGCACAGATACGCAGTATTTT
>-|few|TRBV4-2|TRBJ1-1
CASSQDRAGNTEAFF
TGTGCCAGCAGCCAAGATCGAGCAGGGAACACTGAAGCTTTCTTT
>-|-|TRBV11-3|TRBJ1-1
CASSLVRGRNTEAFF
TGTGCCAGCAGCTTAGTAAGGGGCAGGAACACTGAAGCTTTCTTT
>TRBD1|-|TRBV7-2|TRBJ2-2
CASNGQGPNTGELFF
TGTGCCAGCAATGGACAGGGGCCGAACACCGGGGAGCTGTTTTTT
>TRBD2|once|TRBV6-6|TRBJ2-2
CASSYGSGGGELFF
TGTGCCAGCAGTTACGGGAGCGGGGGCGGGGAGCTGTTTTTT
>TRBD1|-|TRBV4-3|TRBJ1-2
CASSQRQGTYGYTF
TGCGCCAGCAGCCAGAGACAGGGGACCTATGGCTACACCTTC
>-|-|TRBV9|TRBJ1-2
CASSVGPGRGGNYGYTF
TGTGCCAGCAGCGTTGGCCCGGGGAGGGGAGGGAACTATGGCTACACCTTC
>-|-|TRBV27|TRBJ1-1
CASSLTEPPTEAFF
TGTGCCAGCAGTTTAACTGAGCCACCCACTGAAGCTTTCTTT
>-|-|TRBV7-8|TRBJ1-1
CASSLGYGRGSIEAFF
TGTGCCAGCAGCTTAGGTTACGGTAGGGGATCCATTGAAGCTTTCTTT
>-|-|TRBV5-6|TRBJ2-1
CASSLRVSSSYNEQFF
TGTGCCAGCAGCTTGAGGGTTAGTTCCTCCTACAATGAGCAGTTCTTC
>TRBD2|-|TRBV19|TRBJ2-3
CASRPGLAGVRRTDTQYF
TGTGCCAGTAGGCCGGGACTAGCGGGGGTTAGGAGGACAGATACGCAGTATTTT
>-|-|TRBV4-3|TRBJ1-5
CASSQVRRMNQPQHF
TGCGCCAGCAGCCAAGTTAGGAGGATGAATCAGCCCCAGCATTTT
>TRBD1|-|TRBV6-6|TRBJ1-4
CASSRQGSEKLFF
TGTGCCAGCAGTCGACAGGGGAGTGAAAAACTGTTTTTT
>-|-|TRBV7-9|TRBJ1-6
CASSSTPGGSSPLHF
TGTGCCAGCAGCTCGACACCCGGCGGGAGTTCACCCCTCCACTTT
>-|-|TRBV11-3|TRBJ1-1
CASSLFDRNTEAFF
TGTGCCAGCAGCTTATTTGACCGTAACACTGAAGCTTTCTTT
>-|once|TRBV7-6|TRBJ2-1
CASSLALSLTFNEQFF
TGTGCCAGCAGCTTAGCTTTGAGCCTTACCTTCAATGAGCAGTTCTTC
>TRBD1|-|TRBV6-5|TRBJ1-2
CASRAQERGRWGYTF
TGTGCCAGCAGGGCACAAGAAAGGGGGCGGTGGGGCTACACCTTC
>-|-|TRBV28|TRBJ2-3
CASSLWGRWGRSTDTQYF
TGTGCCAGCAGTTTATGGGGACGATGGGGCCGGAGCACAGATACGCAGTATTTT
>-|-|TRBV11-2|TRBJ1-1
CASSLGRLNTEAFF
TGTGCCAGCAGCCTCGGGCGTCTCAACACTGAAGCTTTCTTT
>TRBD1|-|TRBV19|TRBJ2-3
CASLDRGHPDTQYF
TGTGCCAGTCTCGACAGGGGGCACCCAGATACGCAGTATTTT
>-|-|TRBV30|TRBJ2-1
CACEQRTYNEQFF
TGTGCCTGCGAACAGCGGACGTACAATGAGCAGTTCTTC
>-|-|TRBV11-2|TRBJ2-7
CASSLWWGVVPEQYF
TGTGCCAGCAGCCTCTGGTGGGGGGTCGTACCCGAGCAGTACTTC
>-|-|TRBV27|TRBJ1-1
CASSGQGLTEAFF
TGTGCCAGCAGTGGGCAGGGGTTAACTGAAGCTTTCTTT
>TRBD1|once|TRBV5-6|TRBJ1-1
CASSPAGGRGAEAFF
TGTGCCAGCAGCCCCGCAGGGGGGCGCGGGGCTGAAGCTTTCTTT
>-|-|TRBV7-9|TRBJ1-1
CASSSGQNTEAFF
TGTGCCAGCAGCTCGGGCCAAAACACTGAAGCTTTCTTT
>TRBD1|-|TRBV9|TRBJ2-2
CASSASGQGTGELFF
TGTGCCAGCAGCGCCTCGGGACAGGGAACCGGGGAGCTGTTTTTT
>-|few|TRBV29-1|TRBJ1-1
CSVVFTEAFF
TGCAGCGTTGTATTCACTGAAGCTTTCTTT
>TRBD2|few|TRBV11-3|TRBJ2-1
CASSLDPLADNEQFF
TGTGCCAGCAGCTTAGATCCTCTAGCGGATAATGAGCAGTTCTTC
>-|once|TRBV18|TRBJ2-5
CASSLSLGGTHF
TGTGCCAGCTCCCTAAGCCTTGGGGGGACACACTTC
>TRBD1|-|TRBV30|TRBJ1-5
CAWSRTGGPQPQHF
TGTGCCTGGAGTCGGACAGGGGGCCCTCAGCCCCAGCATTTT
>-|-|TRBV5-1|TRBJ2-3
CASSLVGLLITDTQYF
TGCGCCAGCAGCTTGGTGGGTTTGCTAATCACAGATACGCAGTATTTT
>TRBD1|-|TRBV14|TRBJ1-1
CASSQPGGVSEDTEAFF
TGTGCCAGCAGCCAACCAGGGGGGGTCAGTGAAGACACTGAAGCTTTCTTT
>TRBD1|-|TRBV7-9|TRBJ1-4
CASSLATAGGEKLFF
TGTGCCAGCAGCTTAGCGACGGCAGGGGGTGAAAAACTGTTTTTT
>TRBD1|few|TRBV19|TRBJ1-4
CARGNRGRGTNEKLFF
TGTGCCAGGGGAAACAGGGGGCGAGGAACTAATGAAAAACTGTTTTTT
>-|few|TRBV19|TRBJ2-1
CASSIGREQFF
TGTGCCAGTAGTATCGGGCGGGAGCAGTTCTTC
>-|-|TRBV11-3|TRBJ1-1
CASSLDRPGDQNTEAFF
TGTGCCAGCAGCTTAGATCGGCCAGGGGACCAGAACACTGAAGCTTTCTTT
>-|few|TRBV30|TRBJ2-7
CAWSIPPSYEQYF
TGTGCCTGGAGTATCCCGCCCAGCTACGAGCAGTACTTC
>-|-|TRBV10-1|TRBJ2-7
CASREPGGPDYEQYF
TGCGCCAGCAGAGAACCCGGGGGGCCGGACTACGAGCAGTACTTC